The clone carrying this T cell receptor beta chain occurred a few times. The CDR3 is 12 amino acids. Trimming removed 7 bases from V and 0 bases from J, with 5 bases in between. These data are taken from a study of CD8 T cells in Susac syndrome. Peripheral blood CD8+ and CD4+ T cells were profiled by TCR beta sequencing. Random hexamers primed reverse transcription of about 0.5 to 1 ug RNA. TCRdb processed the immunoSEQ multiplex PCR reads anew with MiXCR; each CDR3 protein has one entry. Of about 130,000 distinct CDR3 sequences listed, just under 95% were seen once; the top ten hold around 0.2%. The sequence came from a human donor with Susac syndrome. The chain recombines TRBV12-3 or TRBV12-4 with TRBJ2-3; D ambiguous. Sequencing was carried out using CD8+ T cells from PBMCs. The CDR3 loop reads CASTSSTDTQYF. CDR3 nucleotide sequence: TGTGCCAGCACCTCGAGCACAGATACGCAGTATTTT.